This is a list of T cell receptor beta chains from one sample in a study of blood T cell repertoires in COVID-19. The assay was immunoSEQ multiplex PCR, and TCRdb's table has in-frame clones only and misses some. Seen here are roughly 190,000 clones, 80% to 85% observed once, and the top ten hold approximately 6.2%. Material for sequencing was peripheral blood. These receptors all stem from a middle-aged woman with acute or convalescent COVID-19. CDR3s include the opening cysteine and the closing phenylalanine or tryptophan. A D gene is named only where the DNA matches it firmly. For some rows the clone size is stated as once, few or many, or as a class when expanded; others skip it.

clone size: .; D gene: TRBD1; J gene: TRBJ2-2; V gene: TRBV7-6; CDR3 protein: CASSLQGAGYPGELFF; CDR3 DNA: TGTGCCAGCAGCTTACAGGGGGCCGGCTATCCCGGGGAGCTGTTTTTT
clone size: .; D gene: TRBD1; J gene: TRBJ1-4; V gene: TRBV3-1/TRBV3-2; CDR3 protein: CASSHSGGAEEKLFF; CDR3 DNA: TGTGCCAGCAGCCACTCAGGGGGCGCGGAGGAAAAACTGTTTTTT
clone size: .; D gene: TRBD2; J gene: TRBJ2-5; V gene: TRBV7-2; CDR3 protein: CAAGERETQYF; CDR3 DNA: TGTGCCGCGGGGGAGAGGGAGACCCAGTACTTC
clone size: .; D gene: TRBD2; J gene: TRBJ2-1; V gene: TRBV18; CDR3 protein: CASSPTSGGSAEQFF; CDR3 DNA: TGTGCCAGCTCTCCAACTAGCGGGGGGTCGGCTGAGCAGTTCTTC
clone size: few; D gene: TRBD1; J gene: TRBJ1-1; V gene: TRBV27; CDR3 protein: CASTPGGGRGHTEAFF; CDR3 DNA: TGTGCCAGCACTCCTGGTGGGGGCAGGGGGCACACTGAAGCTTTCTTT
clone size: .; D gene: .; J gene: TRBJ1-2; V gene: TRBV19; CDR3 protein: CASSIGGGLYGYTF; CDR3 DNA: TGTGCCAGTAGTATCGGGGGGGGCCTTTACGGCTACACCTTC
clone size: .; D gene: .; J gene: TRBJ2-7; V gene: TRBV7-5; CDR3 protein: CARSVIGVADEQYF; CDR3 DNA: TGTGCCAGATCCGTTATAGGGGTAGCAGACGAGCAGTACTTC
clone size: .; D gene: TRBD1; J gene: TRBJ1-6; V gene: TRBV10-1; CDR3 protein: CAVDRVNSPLHF; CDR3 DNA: TGCGCGGTGGACAGGGTCAATTCACCCCTCCACTTT
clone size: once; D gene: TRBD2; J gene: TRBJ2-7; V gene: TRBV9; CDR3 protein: CASSVASGSPSYEQYF; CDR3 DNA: TGTGCCAGCAGCGTAGCCAGCGGGAGTCCCTCCTACGAGCAGTACTTC
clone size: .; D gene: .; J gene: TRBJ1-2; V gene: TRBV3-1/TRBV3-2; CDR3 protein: CASSLRGLNYGYTF; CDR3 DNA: TGTGCCAGCAGCTTACGGGGTCTCAACTATGGCTACACCTTC
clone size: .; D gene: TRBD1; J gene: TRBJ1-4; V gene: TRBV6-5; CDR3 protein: CASSWGLAGGNEKLFF; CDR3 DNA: TGTGCCAGCAGTTGGGGATTGGCAGGGGGGAATGAAAAACTGTTTTTT
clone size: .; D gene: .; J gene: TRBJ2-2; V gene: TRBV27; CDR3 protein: CASPPTFDRNCSGELFF; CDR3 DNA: TGTGCCAGCCCTCCCACCTTCGACAGGAACTGCTCCGGGGAGCTGTTTTTT
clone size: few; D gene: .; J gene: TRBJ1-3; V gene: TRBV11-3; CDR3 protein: CASSLGHLSGNTIYF; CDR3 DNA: TGTGCCAGCAGCCTCGGACATCTCTCTGGAAACACCATATATTTT
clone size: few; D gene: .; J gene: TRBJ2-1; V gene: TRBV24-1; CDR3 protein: CATSDPGRGHNEQFF; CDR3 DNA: TGTGCCACCAGTGACCCGGGGCGGGGGCACAATGAGCAGTTCTTC
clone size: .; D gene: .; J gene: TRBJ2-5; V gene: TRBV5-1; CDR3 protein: CASTRLESAEETQYF; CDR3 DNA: TGCGCCAGCACCCGCCTTGAGAGTGCGGAAGAGACCCAGTACTTC
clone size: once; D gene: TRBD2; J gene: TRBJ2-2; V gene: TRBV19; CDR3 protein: CASSMMIAGAPGELFF; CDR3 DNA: TGTGCCAGTAGTATGATGATAGCGGGAGCCCCCGGGGAGCTGTTTTTT
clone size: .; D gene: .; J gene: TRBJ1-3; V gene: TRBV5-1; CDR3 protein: CASSSPGGDTIYF; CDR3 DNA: TGCGCCAGCAGCTCCCCGGGCGGGGACACCATATATTTT
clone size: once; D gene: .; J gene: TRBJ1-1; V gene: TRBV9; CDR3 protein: CASSPYRQTEAFF; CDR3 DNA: TGTGCCAGCAGCCCCTACCGACAGACAGAAGCTTTCTTT
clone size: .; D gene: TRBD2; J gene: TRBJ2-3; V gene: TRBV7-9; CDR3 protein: CASSLAGGGRADTQYF; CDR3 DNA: TGTGCCAGCAGCTTAGCAGGTGGCGGGAGGGCAGATACGCAGTATTTT
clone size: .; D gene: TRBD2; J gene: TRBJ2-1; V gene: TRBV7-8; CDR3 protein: CASSFLAGAANEQFF; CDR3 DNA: TGTGCCAGCAGCTTCCTAGCGGGAGCCGCCAATGAGCAGTTCTTC
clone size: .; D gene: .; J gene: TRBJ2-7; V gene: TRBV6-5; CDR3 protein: CASRARDYPLGEQYF; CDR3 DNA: TGTGCCAGCAGGGCCCGAGACTATCCCCTTGGCGAGCAGTACTTC
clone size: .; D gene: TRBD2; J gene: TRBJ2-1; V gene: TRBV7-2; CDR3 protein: CASSRTRLIEQFF; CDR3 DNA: TGTGCCAGCAGCCGGACTAGGCTGATTGAGCAGTTCTTC
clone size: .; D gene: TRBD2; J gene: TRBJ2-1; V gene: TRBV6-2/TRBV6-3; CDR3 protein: CASSYSAGGYNEQFF; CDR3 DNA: TGTGCCAGCAGTTATTCGGCGGGGGGCTACAATGAGCAGTTCTTC
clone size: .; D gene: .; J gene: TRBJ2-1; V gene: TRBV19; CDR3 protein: CASTDGGALGYNEQFF; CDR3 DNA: TGTGCCAGTACCGATGGGGGGGCCCTCGGCTACAATGAGCAGTTCTTC
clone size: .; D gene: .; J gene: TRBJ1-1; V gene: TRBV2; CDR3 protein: CASSELYRAGTEAFF; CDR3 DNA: TGTGCCAGCAGTGAATTATACAGGGCCGGGACTGAAGCTTTCTTT
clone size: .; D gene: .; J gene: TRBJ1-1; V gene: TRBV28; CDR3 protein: CASSSDTMSPEAFF; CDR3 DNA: TGTGCCAGCAGCTCCGACACAATGAGCCCTGAAGCTTTCTTT
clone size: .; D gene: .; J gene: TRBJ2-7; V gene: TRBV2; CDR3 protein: CASSRTDYEQYF; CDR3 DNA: TGTGCCAGCAGTAGGACAGACTACGAGCAGTACTTC
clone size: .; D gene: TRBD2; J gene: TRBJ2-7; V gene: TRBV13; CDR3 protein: CASSLGLAQPYEQYF; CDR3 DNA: TGTGCCAGCAGCTTAGGACTAGCGCAGCCCTACGAGCAGTACTTC
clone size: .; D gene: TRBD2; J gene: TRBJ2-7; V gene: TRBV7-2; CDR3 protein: CASSPQLFSGFSYEQYF; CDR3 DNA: TGTGCCAGCAGCCCCCAACTTTTTAGCGGGTTTTCCTACGAGCAGTACTTC
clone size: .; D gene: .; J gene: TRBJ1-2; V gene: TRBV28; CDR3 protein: CATSRGFNYGYTF; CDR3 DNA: TGTGCCACCTCCAGGGGTTTTAACTATGGCTACACCTTC
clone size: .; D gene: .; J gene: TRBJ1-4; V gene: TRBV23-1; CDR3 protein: CASSQSDPRGAVDEKLFF; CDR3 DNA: TGCGCCAGCAGTCAATCGGACCCCCGCGGGGCTGTAGATGAAAAACTGTTTTTT
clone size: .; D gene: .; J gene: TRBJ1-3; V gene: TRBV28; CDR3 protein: CASSFRFPGNTIYF; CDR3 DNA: TGTGCCAGCAGTTTCAGGTTTCCTGGAAACACCATATATTTT
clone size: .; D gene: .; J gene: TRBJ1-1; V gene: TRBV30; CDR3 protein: CAWSVLGRGNTEAFF; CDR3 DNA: TGTGCCTGGAGTGTACTGGGGAGGGGGAACACTGAAGCTTTCTTT
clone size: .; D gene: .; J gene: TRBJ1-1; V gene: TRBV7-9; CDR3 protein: CASTPSQGTEAFF; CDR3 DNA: TGTGCCAGCACCCCCTCCCAGGGCACTGAAGCTTTCTTT
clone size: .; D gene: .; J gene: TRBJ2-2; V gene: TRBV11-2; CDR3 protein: CASSFLELNPGGELFF; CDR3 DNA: TGTGCCAGCAGCTTTCTAGAACTGAATCCGGGTGGGGAGCTGTTTTTT
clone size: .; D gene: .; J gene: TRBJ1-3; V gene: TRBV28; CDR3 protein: CASITGGRSGNTIYF; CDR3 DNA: TGTGCCAGCATCACGGGGGGGCGGTCTGGAAACACCATATATTTT
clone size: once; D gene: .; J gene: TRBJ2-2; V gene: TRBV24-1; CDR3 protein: CATSDTGQITGELFF; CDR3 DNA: TGTGCCACCAGTGACACCGGACAGATCACCGGGGAGCTGTTTTTT
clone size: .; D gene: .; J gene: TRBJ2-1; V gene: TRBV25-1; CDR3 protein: CASRYNEQFF; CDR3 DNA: TGTGCCAGCCGTTACAATGAGCAGTTCTTC
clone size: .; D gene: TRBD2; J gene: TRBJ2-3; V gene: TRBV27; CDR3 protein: CASSPSAGGIVLTQYF; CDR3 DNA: TGTGCCAGCAGTCCCTCAGCGGGGGGGATAGTTCTGACGCAGTATTTT
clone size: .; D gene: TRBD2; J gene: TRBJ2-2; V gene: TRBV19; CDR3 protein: CASSPRLAANTGELFF; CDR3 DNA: TGTGCCAGTAGTCCGCGACTAGCGGCGAACACCGGGGAGCTGTTTTTT
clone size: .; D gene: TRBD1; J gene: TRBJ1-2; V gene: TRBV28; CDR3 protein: CASRTTGGPNYGYTF; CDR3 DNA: TGTGCCAGCAGGACTACAGGGGGACCAAACTATGGCTACACCTTC
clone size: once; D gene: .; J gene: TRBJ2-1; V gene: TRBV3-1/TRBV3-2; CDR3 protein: CASSQRGYNEQFF; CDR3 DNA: TGTGCCAGCAGCCAGAGGGGGTACAATGAGCAGTTCTTC
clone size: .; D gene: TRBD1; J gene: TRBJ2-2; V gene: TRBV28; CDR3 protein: CASSGTDTNTGELFF; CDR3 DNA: TGTGCCAGCAGCGGGACAGATACGAACACCGGGGAGCTGTTTTTT
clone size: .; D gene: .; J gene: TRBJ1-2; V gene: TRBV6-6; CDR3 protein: CASSRRGYTF; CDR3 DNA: TGTGCCAGCAGTCGGAGGGGCTACACCTTC
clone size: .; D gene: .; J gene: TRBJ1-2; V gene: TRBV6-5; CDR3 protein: CASSLSGGYGYTF; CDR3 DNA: TGTGCCAGCAGCCTGTCGGGGGGCTATGGCTACACCTTC
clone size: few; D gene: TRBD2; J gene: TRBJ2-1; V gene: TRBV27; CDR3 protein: CASSLAGDTYNEQFF; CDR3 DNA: TGTGCCAGCAGTCTAGCGGGAGACACCTACAATGAGCAGTTCTTC
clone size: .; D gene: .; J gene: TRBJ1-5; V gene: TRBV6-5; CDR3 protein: CASRADNNQPQHF; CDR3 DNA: TGTGCCAGCAGGGCCGACAACAATCAGCCCCAGCATTTT
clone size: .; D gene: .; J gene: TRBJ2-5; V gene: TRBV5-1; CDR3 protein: CASSLRTAETQYF; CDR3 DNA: TGCGCCAGCAGCCTTAGGACAGCCGAGACCCAGTACTTC
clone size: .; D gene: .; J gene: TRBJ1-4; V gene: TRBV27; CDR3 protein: CASSLLNSGQRKLFF; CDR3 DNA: TGTGCCAGCAGTCTCCTAAACTCGGGACAACGAAAACTGTTTTTT
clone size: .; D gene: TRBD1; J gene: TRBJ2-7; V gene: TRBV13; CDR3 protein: CASSPRRTGDEQYF; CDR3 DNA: TGTGCCAGCAGCCCAAGAAGGACAGGGGACGAGCAGTACTTC
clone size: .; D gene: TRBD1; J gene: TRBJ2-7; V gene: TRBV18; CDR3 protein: CASSGQGSSYEQYF; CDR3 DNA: TGTGCCAGCTCTGGACAGGGAAGCTCCTACGAGCAGTACTTC
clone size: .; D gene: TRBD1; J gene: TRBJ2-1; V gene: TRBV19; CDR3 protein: CASSPHRGGQGGNEQFF; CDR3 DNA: TGTGCCAGTAGTCCCCACCGTGGGGGACAGGGAGGGAATGAGCAGTTCTTC
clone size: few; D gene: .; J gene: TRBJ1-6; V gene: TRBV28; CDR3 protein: CASSRQHNSPLHF; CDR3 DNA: TGTGCCAGCAGCCGACAGCATAATTCACCCCTCCACTTT
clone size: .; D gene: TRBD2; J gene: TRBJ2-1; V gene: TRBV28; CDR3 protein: CASSVGTSRNEQFF; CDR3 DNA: TGTGCCAGCAGTGTCGGGACTAGCAGGAATGAGCAGTTCTTC
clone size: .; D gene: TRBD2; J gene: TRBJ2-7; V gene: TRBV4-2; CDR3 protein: CASSQVLAGGYSYEQYF; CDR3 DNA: TGTGCCAGCAGCCAAGTGCTTGCGGGAGGTTACTCCTACGAGCAGTACTTC
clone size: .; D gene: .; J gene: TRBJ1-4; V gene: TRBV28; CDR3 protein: CASRTRISEKLFF; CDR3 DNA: TGTGCCAGCAGGACCAGGATCTCTGAAAAACTGTTTTTT
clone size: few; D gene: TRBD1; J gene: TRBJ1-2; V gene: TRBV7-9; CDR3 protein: CASSIAGTVNNYGYTF; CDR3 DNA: TGTGCCAGCAGTATCGCCGGGACAGTTAACAACTATGGCTACACCTTC